This record concerns one TCR beta chain sequence. This specimen belongs to a study of cytomegalovirus exposure and HLA in healthy donors. With 60 Vbeta and 13 Jbeta primers, the PCR was carried out. Generated by immunoSEQ multiplex PCR, the TCRdb table keeps only in-frame clones and is missing some. There are about 160,000 clones in the sample; roughly four fifths occur only once, and approximately 0.76% lies in the top ten. The CDR3 extends over 17 amino acids. V was shortened by 4 bases and J by 6 bases, with 22 bases between the two germline ends. Per the germline V gene, CDR1 is LGHNA and CDR2 is YSLEER.

Input material: PBMCs. This clonotype was obtained from a female donor in good health and CMV-seronegative. The chain is built from TRBV4-3 and TRBJ2-1; the D gene is possibly TRBD2 (6 bases). CDR3 sequence: CASSLGAAAGPPNEQFF. The CDR3 DNA is TGCGCCAGCAGCCTCGGAGCGGCAGCGGGCCCGCCCAATGAGCAGTTCTTC.